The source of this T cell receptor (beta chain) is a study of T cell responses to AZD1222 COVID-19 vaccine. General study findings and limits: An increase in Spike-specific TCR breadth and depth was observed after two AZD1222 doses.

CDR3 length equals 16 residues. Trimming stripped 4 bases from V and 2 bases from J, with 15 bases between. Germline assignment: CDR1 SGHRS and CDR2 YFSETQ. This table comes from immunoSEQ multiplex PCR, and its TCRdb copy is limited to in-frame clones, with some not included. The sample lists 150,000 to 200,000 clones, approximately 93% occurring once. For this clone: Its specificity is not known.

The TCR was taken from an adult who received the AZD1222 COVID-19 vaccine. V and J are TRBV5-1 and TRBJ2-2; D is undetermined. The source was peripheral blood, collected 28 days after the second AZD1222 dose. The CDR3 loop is CASSVTAHTNTGELFF. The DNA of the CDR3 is TGCGCCAGCAGCGTCACCGCGCACACAAACACCGGGGAGCTGTTTTTT.